This T cell receptor (beta chain) was obtained from a study of PD-L1 blockade in urothelial cancer (dated by TCRdb to between 2016 and 2019). Turning to the overall study: Every patient began therapy in the mid-2010s and was given atezolizumab 1,200 mg intravenously every 3 weeks. About 90% of the 29 patients were males with bladder-origin urothelial cancer, and about two thirds of the roughly 30 reported a prior smoking history. Patients had an ECOG performance status of 0 or 1 and had received between 0 and 3 prior chemotherapy regimens. Blood samples were analyzed at 3 weeks after treatment start (second dose) and at 6 weeks after treatment start. Blood samples yielded a median of about 150,000 T cells and roughly 83,000 unique TCRs, with median clonality 0.080. An exploratory multi-omic analysis was conducted of the somatic, immune and clinical correlates of response to PD-L1 blockade with atezolizumab in urothelial cancer. Pretreatment tumor samples and matched peripheral blood, collected serially before and after atezolizumab treatment, underwent TCR sequencing. Durable clinical benefit meant progression-free survival longer than 6 months, and TCR features were also tested against progression-free and overall survival. Whole exome sequencing and RNA sequencing of pretreatment tumors were performed alongside TCR sequencing in the same patients. Roughly nine patients achieved durable clinical benefit and 15 to 20 did not. Approximately 29 patients had pretreatment blood TCR-seq, some 25 had at least one posttreatment blood collection, and some 25 had tumor TCR-seq. What the work shows at the level of the full study, not this receptor alone: A pretreatment peripheral blood TCR clonality below the median was linked to improved progression-free and overall survival. Patients with durable benefit showed greater expansion of tumor-associated TCR clones in peripheral blood 3 weeks after starting treatment (n ≈ 20, p = 0.022). Because the sample size was small (n ≈ 31) and many exploratory analyses were performed, the results are intended to be hypothesis-generating.

Taken with the paper, the label for time point translates to: peripheral blood 6 weeks after treatment start. A cohort of 25 to 35 patients with locally advanced or metastatic urothelial carcinoma, treated at Memorial Sloan Kettering on a trial protocol, was included. Peripheral blood mononuclear cells were collected pretreatment and during treatment, with between 1 and 8 total time points per patient. The Qiagen DNeasy Blood extraction kit was used to purify genomic DNA from total PBMCs and tumor samples. PBMCs were collected pretreatment and during treatment, and were isolated and stored as previously described. About this clone: Its binding antigen is unknown. No base quality information exists; no much larger clone differs at one position.

To estimate absolute template abundance from read counts, synthetic TCR analog templates were spiked into each PCR. The immunoSEQ assay was used to amplify TCRbeta CDR3 regions from genomic DNA with bias-controlled V and J gene primers. Sequencing of rearranged TCRbeta segments was done at approximately 20X coverage. As for how the authors treated the data: Sequencing errors were corrected by clustering and CDR3s were annotated against IMGT to assign V, D and J genes. Downstream analyses used only productive TCRbeta rearrangements, leaving out any out-of-frame or stop-codon sequences. Clonality was computed as one minus Shannon entropy normalized by the log of the number of unique productive sequences. Clones differing between time points or between blood and tumor were identified using Fisher's exact test with Benjamini-Hochberg correction, with an adjusted p below 0.01 applied as the threshold. The table was pulled from immuneACCESS by TCRdb, which kept in-frame rearrangements only. Such tables lose some clones; where checked, under half of the loss comes from unresolved V genes, and the rest has no known cause. The V and J calls and clone size were taken over from that table, and D and trimming were inferred from the DNA. Recorded for this sample are roughly 110,000 clones; around 90% of them occurred a single time. In total, the top ten clones hold about 4% of the sample.

Trimmed from V: 8 bases; trimmed from J: 6 bases; junction bases lacking a gene match: 10. The CDR3 goes from the cysteine to the phenylalanine over 15 residues. Solely the CDR3 DNA is kept, with 45 bases framed from the first base. Looking up the germline V gene yields CDR1 SNHLY and CDR2 FYNNEI. This sequence originates from a man in his 60s with urothelial cancer. The chain couples TRBV2 to TRBJ1-5; TRBD1 agrees with 10 junctional bases. Here the sequenced sample was PBMCs, taken around atezolizumab (anti-PD-L1) treatment. The CDR3 amino acid sequence is: CASGKTGGGGQPQHF. Read as DNA, the sequence is TGTGCCAGCGGAAAGACAGGGGGCGGAGGTCAGCCCCAGCATTTT.